This is a list of T cell receptor beta chains from one sample in a study of Tregs in tolerant kidney transplant recipients. Here immunoSEQ multiplex PCR was the method, and the copy in TCRdb shows in-frame clones only, minus some. The sample has 75,000 to 95,000 clones; approximately 92% are singletons. What was sequenced was CD8+ T cells from blood. These receptors were collected from a human donor in good health. Each CDR3 is given with its conserved first and last residue. A D gene is named only where the DNA matches it firmly. The size of a clone is reported for some rows only, either as once, few or many, or as a class for expanded clones.

DNA: TGTGCCAGCAGCTTAACAGGGCGCCGCTACGAGCAGTACTTC
CDR3: CASSLTGRRYEQYF
V: TRBV5-4
size: .
length: 14
D: .
J: TRBJ2-7

DNA: TGCGCCAGCAGCTTAGACAGACCGAGCTCCTACAATGAGCAGTTCTTC
CDR3: CASSLDRPSSYNEQFF
V: TRBV5-1
size: .
length: 16
D: .
J: TRBJ2-1

DNA: TGCGCCAGCAGCTCCAGCTGGAGCTCCTACAATGAGCAGTTCTTC
CDR3: CASSSSWSSYNEQFF
V: TRBV5-1
size: .
length: 15
D: .
J: TRBJ2-1

DNA: TGTGCCATCAGCGAGGGACTAGCGGGGGGGCCTCCCGACAATGAGCAGTTCTTC
CDR3: CAISEGLAGGPPDNEQFF
V: TRBV10-3
size: once
length: 18
D: TRBD2
J: TRBJ2-1

DNA: TGTGCCAGCATCGCCACTGGAACGCAAGAGACCCAGTACTTC
CDR3: CASIATGTQETQYF
V: TRBV6-1
size: .
length: 14
D: .
J: TRBJ2-5

DNA: TGTGCCAGCAGCCAAGACAAGTACTATGGCTACACCTTC
CDR3: CASSQDKYYGYTF
V: TRBV14
size: .
length: 13
D: .
J: TRBJ1-2

DNA: TGTGCCAGCCAACAAGTTGCAGATACGCAGTATTTT
CDR3: CASQQVADTQYF
V: TRBV6-6
size: .
length: 12
D: .
J: TRBJ2-3

DNA: TGTGCCAGCAGCTTAGATGAGCGGGACCCCTACGAGCAGTACTTC
CDR3: CASSLDERDPYEQYF
V: TRBV7-9
size: .
length: 15
D: TRBD2
J: TRBJ2-7

DNA: TGTGCCAGCAGTTTATCTCTGATGGGGGCCAACGTCCTGACTTTC
CDR3: CASSLSLMGANVLTF
V: TRBV27
size: once
length: 15
D: .
J: TRBJ2-6

DNA: TGTGCCAGCAGCTGGGGTGGTGGGGGAGAAGATGGCTACACCTTC
CDR3: CASSWGGGGEDGYTF
V: TRBV11-2
size: .
length: 15
D: .
J: TRBJ1-2

DNA: TGTGCCAGCGGAGGGTACCACGAGCAGTACTTC
CDR3: CASGGYHEQYF
V: TRBV28
size: .
length: 11
D: .
J: TRBJ2-7

DNA: TGTGCCAGCAGTGAAAGAGGGGCCGGCTACGAGCAGTACTTC
CDR3: CASSERGAGYEQYF
V: TRBV6-5
size: .
length: 14
D: .
J: TRBJ2-7

DNA: TGTGCCAGCAGTTACCAAGCCGGGAATCAGCCCCAGCATTTT
CDR3: CASSYQAGNQPQHF
V: TRBV6-5
size: .
length: 14
D: .
J: TRBJ1-5

DNA: TGTGCCAGCAGTCCCGGGACTAGCGGCTACAATGAGCAGTTCTTC
CDR3: CASSPGTSGYNEQFF
V: TRBV27
size: .
length: 15
D: TRBD2
J: TRBJ2-1

DNA: TGCGCCAGCAGCTTGGCCAGCAGGGGGCTTGCGACTAATGAAAAACTGTTTTTT
CDR3: CASSLASRGLATNEKLFF
V: TRBV5-1
size: .
length: 18
D: TRBD1
J: TRBJ1-4

DNA: TGTGCCAGTGCGGATCAACAGGGAGTTTATTATGGCTACACCTTC
CDR3: CASADQQGVYYGYTF
V: TRBV19
size: .
length: 15
D: .
J: TRBJ1-2

DNA: TGTGCCATCAGTTACGGGACAGGGAGGAACTATGGCTACACCTTC
CDR3: CAISYGTGRNYGYTF
V: TRBV10-3
size: .
length: 15
D: TRBD1
J: TRBJ1-2

DNA: TGTGCCAGCAGTAACTTACTAGCGTTGCTACGACCATGGTACTTC
CDR3: CASSNLLALLRPWYF
V: TRBV6-7
size: once
length: 15
D: TRBD2
J: TRBJ2-7

DNA: TGTGCCAGCAGCGCACGACAGGGTGGGACCGGGGAGCTGTTTTTT
CDR3: CASSARQGGTGELFF
V: TRBV21-1
size: .
length: 15
D: .
J: TRBJ2-2

DNA: TGTGCCTGGAGGCAACCCGACAGCCCTGGGACTGAAGCTTTCTTT
CDR3: CAWRQPDSPGTEAFF
V: TRBV30
size: .
length: 15
D: .
J: TRBJ1-1

DNA: TGTGCCAGCAGTGAGCAGATTCAAGAGACCCAGTACTTC
CDR3: CASSEQIQETQYF
V: TRBV25-1
size: .
length: 13
D: .
J: TRBJ2-5

DNA: TGTGCCAGCAGCGTAGGAAGAGGACTCATTAACACTGAAGCTTTCTTT
CDR3: CASSVGRGLINTEAFF
V: TRBV9
size: .
length: 16
D: .
J: TRBJ1-1

DNA: TGTGCCAGCAGCTTAGAAGACATATGGTACGAGCAGTACTTC
CDR3: CASSLEDIWYEQYF
V: TRBV7-6
size: .
length: 14
D: .
J: TRBJ2-7

DNA: TGTGCCAGCAGCCAAGCCGGTTTCTCCTACGAGCAGTACTTC
CDR3: CASSQAGFSYEQYF
V: TRBV14
size: .
length: 14
D: .
J: TRBJ2-7

DNA: TGTGCCAGCAGCTTAGGAACTACATCGGGTGAAAAACTGTTTTTT
CDR3: CASSLGTTSGEKLFF
V: TRBV11-2
size: once
length: 15
D: .
J: TRBJ1-4

DNA: TGTGCCAGCGGCCACCGGGACGGCTCCTACAATGAGCAGTTCTTC
CDR3: CASGHRDGSYNEQFF
V: TRBV27
size: .
length: 15
D: .
J: TRBJ2-1

DNA: TGTGCCAGCAGCCCGTACAGGGGTGGTAGCAATCAGCCCCAGCATTTT
CDR3: CASSPYRGGSNQPQHF
V: TRBV7-6
size: .
length: 16
D: TRBD1
J: TRBJ1-5

DNA: TGCGCCAGCAGTGATCCCCGTCTCGAAGTGGACTTC
CDR3: CASSDPRLEVDF
V: TRBV10-2
size: .
length: 12
D: .
J: TRBJ2-5

DNA: TGTGCCAGCAGAGACTCCTACGAGCAGTACTTC
CDR3: CASRDSYEQYF
V: TRBV6-1
size: .
length: 11
D: .
J: TRBJ2-7

DNA: TGTGCCAGCAGCTCATCTGGGGAGACTAGCGCACCCAATGAGCAGTTCTTC
CDR3: CASSSSGETSAPNEQFF
V: TRBV13
size: .
length: 17
D: TRBD2
J: TRBJ2-1

DNA: TGTGCCAGCAGTGACCTTTCGAGGCAGTTCTTC
CDR3: CASSDLSRQFF
V: TRBV6-5
size: .
length: 11
D: .
J: TRBJ2-1

DNA: TGTGCCAGCAGTTTGGGACAGCTCGATCAGCCCCAGCATTTT
CDR3: CASSLGQLDQPQHF
V: TRBV27
size: once
length: 14
D: TRBD1
J: TRBJ1-5

DNA: TGTGCCAGCAGTGAAGGGCAGGGATATAGCAATCAGCCCCAGCATTTT
CDR3: CASSEGQGYSNQPQHF
V: TRBV2
size: .
length: 16
D: .
J: TRBJ1-5